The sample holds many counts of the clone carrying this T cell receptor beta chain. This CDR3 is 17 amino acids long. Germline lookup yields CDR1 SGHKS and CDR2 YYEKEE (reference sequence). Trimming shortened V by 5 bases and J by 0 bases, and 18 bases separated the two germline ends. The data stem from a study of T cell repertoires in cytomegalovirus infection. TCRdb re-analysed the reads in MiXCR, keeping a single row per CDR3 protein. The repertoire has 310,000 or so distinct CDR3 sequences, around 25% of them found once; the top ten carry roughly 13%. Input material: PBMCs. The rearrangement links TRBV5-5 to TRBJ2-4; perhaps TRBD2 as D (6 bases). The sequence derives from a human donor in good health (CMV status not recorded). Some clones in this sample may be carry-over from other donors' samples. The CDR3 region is CASSPRADGGAKNIQYF. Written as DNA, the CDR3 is TGTGCCAGCAGTCCCCGGGCGGACGGGGGAGCCAAAAACATTCAGTACTTC.